The 14 T cell receptor beta chains below were found in one sample sequenced in a study of T-cell memory formation after mild COVID-19. From the 5' RACE reads, TCRdb called clonotypes with MiXCR, one entry per CDR3 protein. This repertoire shows around 310,000 distinct CDR3 sequences, 20% to 25% found once; its top ten account for 20% to 25%. Material: PBMCs or a T cell subset sorted from them (not recorded which). All receptors derive from a man aged 18 to 35 who had mild COVID-19 (a few samples of this study predate the infection). Cell type and time point are not known.

This clonotype was counted ten times or more. A junction end diverges from the germline sequence, so it may reflect a read error. The chain has TRBV5-1 and TRBJ2-3, with D unresolved. The CDR3 spans 13 residues. Germline V gene lookup returns CDR1 SGHRS and CDR2 YFSETQ. This CDR3 reads CASSPDSTDTQYF. DNA for the CDR3: TGTGCCAGCTCACCGGACAGCACAGATACGCAGTATTTT.

The rearrangement uses TRBV18 and TRBJ1-5; 8 bases align to TRBD1. The CDR3 covers 16 residues. With V trimmed by 4 bases and J by 5 bases, 10 bases remained unmatched. In germline, CDR1 is KGHSH, CDR2 LQKENI. CDR3 sequence: CASSQNAGGADQPQHF. In DNA, the CDR3 is TGTGCCAGCTCACAAAACGCAGGGGGCGCGGATCAGCCCCAGCATTTT.

This clonotype was detected only a few times. CDR3 protein: CAIPNRGNEQFF. The CDR3 nucleotides read TGTGCCATCCCGAACAGGGGCAATGAGCAGTTCTTC. The chain employs TRBV24-1 and TRBJ2-1, with TRBD1 identical over 7 bases. This CDR3 contains 12 residues. Germline V gene lookup returns CDR1 KGHDR and CDR2 SFDVKD. Trimming at V came to 11 bases and at J to 6 bases, leaving 6 bases not matched to a gene.

A single count supports this clonotype. The rearrangement links TRBV5-1 to TRBJ2-5; 12 bases align to TRBD1. Germline V gene data show CDR1 as SGHRS and CDR2 as YFSETQ. This CDR3 has 16 amino acids. V was pared by 3 bases and J by 5 bases, with 8 bases of the junction left unmatched. In nucleotides, the CDR3 is TGCGCCAGCAGCTCGGGGGACAGGGGGCGTGGGGAGACCCAGTACTTC. Residues: CASSSGDRGRGETQYF.

This clonotype was observed a handful of times. The chain links TRBV20-1 to TRBJ2-5; TRBD1 or TRBD2 may be the D gene (5 bases each). V shed 6 bases and J shed 5 bases, with 13 bases lying between them. CDR3 length equals 12 residues. The germline V gene has CDR1 DFQATT and CDR2 SNEGSKA (reference sequence). The CDR3 sequence is CSAGPGRETQYF. In DNA, the CDR3 is TGCAGTGCCGGTCCGGGGCGGGAGACCCAGTACTTC.

The chain combines TRBV5-8 with TRBJ1-5; 12 bases are shared with TRBD1. After removal of 6 bases from V and 8 bases from J, the junction contained 9 bases not matched to a gene. The germline V gene encodes CDR1 SGHTS and CDR2 YDEGEE. This CDR3 spans 15 amino acids. The CDR3 protein is CASNRDRGRSKPQHF. CDR3 nucleotides: TGTGCCAGCAATCGGGACAGGGGGCGTTCGAAGCCCCAGCATTTT.

The V gene is TRBV12-3 or TRBV12-4, the J gene TRBJ2-2; D is possibly TRBD1 (6 bases). V lost 7 bases and J lost 7, with 10 bases in between. This CDR3 region has 12 residues. The CDR3 region is CASTRGGGELFF. CDR3 nucleotides: TGTGCCAGCACTCGAGGGGGCGGGGAGCTGTTTTTT.

In its sample, this clonotype was seen a few times. The chain has TRBV29-1 and TRBJ2-2; 8 nucleotides agree with TRBD1. There are 13 residues in the CDR3. CDR1 is SQVTM, CDR2 ANQGSEA, per germline. CDR3 nucleotides: TGCAGTTACGGGACAGGTAACGGCGGGGAGCTGTTTTTT. It specifies CSYGTGNGGELFF.

The CDR3 spells CASRTSGSSYEQYF. The CDR3 DNA is TGTGCCAGCAGAACTAGCGGGAGCTCCTACGAGCAGTACTTC. V is TRBV7-2 and J is TRBJ2-7; 11 positions match TRBD2. Trimming cost V 6 bases and J 0 bases; bases outside gene matches: 1. The germline gives CDR1 SGHTA, CDR2 FQGNSA. The CDR3 totals 14 residues.

The chain employs TRBV7-2 and TRBJ2-1; possibly TRBD2 for D (6 bases). CDR1 is SGHTA and CDR2 is FQGNSA in the germline V gene. The CDR3 loop spans 17 amino acids. V lost 0 bases and J 0 bases, leaving 12 bases between the germline ends. The CDR3 loop is CASSLAPMTSSYNEQFF. CDR3 sequence (DNA): TGTGCCAGCAGCTTAGCGCCTATGACTAGCTCCTACAATGAGCAGTTCTTC.

This clonotype was observed a few times. The J gene is TRBJ2-2, the V gene TRBV7-3, with unresolved D. Germline lookup yields CDR1 SGHTA and CDR2 FQGTGA. The CDR3 contains 13 residues. V lost 0 bases and J 6 bases, leaving 5 bases between the germline ends. CDR3 DNA sequence: TGTGCCAGCAGCTTAACCGGCCCCGGGGAGCTGTTTTTT. This sequence encodes CASSLTGPGELFF.

This clonotype has more than one count but fewer than ten. The CDR3 bases are TGTGCCATCAGTGAGTCCAGGGCCGTAAGAACTCTCGAATCACCTGATACGCAGTATTTT. Translating it yields CAISESRAVRTLESPDTQYF. This chain connects TRBV10-3 to TRBJ2-3; a possible D gene is TRBD1 (5 bases). Germline values: CDR1 ENHRY, CDR2 SYGVKD. The CDR3 extends over 20 amino acids. With 0 bases removed from V and 6 bases from J, the gap between germline ends came to 28 bases.

This clonotype was counted a few times. The rearrangement links TRBV12-5 to TRBJ1-5, with D possibly TRBD1 on 5 matching bases. Germline V gene data show CDR1 as LGHNT and CDR2 as FRNRAP. Deletions cut 4 bases from V and 6 bases from J, with 10 bases between. This CDR3 is 13 amino acids long. Here the CDR3 reads CASGSDSGQPQHF. In DNA, the CDR3 is TGTGCTAGTGGTTCCGACAGCGGTCAGCCCCAGCATTTT.

DNA for the CDR3: TGTGCCAGCAGCGTAGAAGGGTCTAACGGAAATGAGCAGTTCTTC. This gives the protein CASSVEGSNGNEQFF. The V call is TRBV9, the J call TRBJ2-1; no firm D call. CDR3 length: 15 amino acids. Germline V lookup: CDR1 SGDLS, CDR2 YYNGEE. The V and J ends lost 0 bases and 7 bases respectively, with 14 bases between them.